Shown below are 30 T cell receptor beta chains from a single sample sequenced in a study of beta chain features in type 1 diabetes. General study findings and limits: Moderate yet significant TCRB CDR3 shortening was seen in Type 1 diabetes patients in all four CD4+ subsets.

The entirety of the isolated RNA underwent reverse transcription, so expressed TCRB transcripts were sequenced. Data came from immunoSEQ multiplex PCR; TCRdb stores just in-frame clones and leaves some out. Counted here are 300,000 to 450,000 clones, over 8.5% occurring once; the ten biggest clones make up approximately 0.55%. Their antigens are not known. The specimen was central memory CD4+ T cells from blood. The origin of the receptors is a man aged 25 to 45 with type 1 diabetes.

The genes are TRBV7-2 and TRBJ2-3; 7 bases map to TRBD1. The V and J ends lost 4 bases and 6 bases, in that order; junction bases with no gene match: 13. The CDR3 covers 16 residues. Germline V lookup: CDR1 SGHTA, CDR2 FQGNSA. CDR3 sequence: CASSSRRDSGGDTQYF. The CDR3 nucleotides are TGTGCCAGCAGCTCACGCCGGGACAGCGGTGGGGATACGCAGTATTTT.

In regard to this clone: The junction and the germline gene differ at one end; a read error may be behind it. The same CDR3 can be traced to other DNA sequences in this sample. V usage is TRBV2 and J usage is TRBJ1-1; D is perhaps TRBD1 (5 bases). This CDR3 has 13 residues. Germline lookup yields CDR1 SNHLY and CDR2 FYNNEI. In DNA form, the CDR3 reads TGTGCCAGCAGAGGGGACGGGAACACTGAAGCCTTCTTT. This gives the protein CASRGDGNTEAFF.

J is TRBJ2-5 and V is TRBV28, with unresolved D. The end of the DNA fits TRBJ2-7 better, so the J call may be wrong. Per germline, CDR1 MDHEN and CDR2 SYDVKM. The CDR3 has 12 residues. This CDR3 reads CASRRSPAEQYF. DNA of the CDR3: TGTGCCAGCAGGAGGTCCCCGGCCGAGCAGTACTTC.

The sample holds a few counts of this clone. The gene calls are TRBV7-9 and TRBJ1-2; perhaps TRBD1 as D (5 bases). V lost 2 bases and J 8 bases, leaving 12 bases between the germline ends. CDR3 length: 13 residues. Germline CDR1 and CDR2: SEHNR and FQNEAQ (reference sequence). CDR3: CASSLPDSGGYTF. CDR3 nucleotide sequence: TGTGCCAGCAGCTTACCTGACAGTGGCGGCTACACCTTC.

This clone has more than one count but fewer than ten. The same CDR3 also results from other DNA sequences found in this sample. The chain carries TRBV29-1 and TRBJ2-7; 7 bases fit TRBD1. The CDR3 contains 10 residues. The ends lost 4 bases at V and 7 bases at J; junction bases unmatched: 1. Germline CDR1 reads SQVTM; CDR2 reads ANQGSEA. The CDR3 is CSVGQGEQYF. CDR3 DNA sequence: TGCAGCGTTGGACAGGGTGAGCAGTACTTC.

This clone was picked up a small number of times. The J gene is TRBJ2-2, the V gene TRBV4-1; D perhaps matches TRBD1 (5 bases). Germline assignment: CDR1 MGHRA and CDR2 YSYEKL. The CDR3 extends over 18 amino acids. With 1 base removed from V and 2 bases from J, the gap between germline ends came to 17 bases. CDR3 amino acids: CASSQGFAPQGNTGELFF. The DNA of the CDR3 is TGCGCCAGCAGCCAAGGTTTCGCCCCTCAGGGAAACACCGGGGAGCTGTTTTTT.

This clone was seen at least ten times. V and J are TRBV28 and TRBJ1-3; 7 bases match TRBD1. V lost 6 bases and J lost 0; bases outside the gene matches: 5. The CDR3 covers 15 residues. The V gene's germline CDR1 is MDHEN and CDR2 SYDVKM. CDR3 loop: CASRFGQDSGNTIYF. The CDR3 DNA sequence: TGTGCCAGCAGATTCGGACAGGACTCTGGAAACACCATATATTTT.

J is TRBJ1-1 and V is TRBV5-1, with D maybe TRBD1 (5 bases). The CDR3 sequence is 14 residues long. Trimming stripped 4 bases from V and 1 base from J, with 11 bases between. CDR1 SGHRS and CDR2 YFSETQ come from the germline V gene. CDR3 amino acids: CASSNRDGNTEAFF. The CDR3 nucleotides are TGCGCCAGCAGCAACCGGGACGGGAACACTGAAGCTTTCTTT.

This clone was counted a few times. This sequence joins TRBV27 and TRBJ1-5; D is undetermined. Trimming pared 4 bases from V and 6 bases from J, leaving 10 bases between. Germline CDR1 and CDR2: MNHEY and SMNVEV (reference sequence). This CDR3 is built from 13 residues. This CDR3 is CASSSQRGQPQHF. In DNA, the CDR3 is TGTGCCAGCAGTTCACAGCGAGGTCAGCCCCAGCATTTT.

In this sample, this clone turned up a few times. The rearrangement links TRBV7-3 to TRBJ2-1; 8 bases align to TRBD1. Germline V gene data show CDR1 as SGHTA and CDR2 as FQGTGA. The CDR3 is 15 amino acids. J lost 2 bases, V lost 4 bases, and 4 bases had no gene match. As DNA, the CDR3 is TGTGCCAGCAGCTCGGGACAGGTCGCCTACAATGAGCAGTTCTTC. Its protein product is CASSSGQVAYNEQFF.

V usage is TRBV15 and J usage is TRBJ2-5, with 9 bases aligning to TRBD1. From germline, CDR1 is LNHNV and CDR2 YYDKDF (reference sequence). V trimming: 0 bases; J trimming: 5 bases; junction bases outside the gene matches: 7. The CDR3 length is 16 residues. CDR3 loop: CATSRDSGTGRETQYF. The CDR3 nucleotides read TGTGCCACCAGCAGAGACTCCGGGACAGGGAGGGAGACCCAGTACTTC.

In this sample, this clone turned up a few times. CDR3 nucleotide sequence: TGTGCCAGCAGCTCGGGCCACTCTGGGGCCAACGTCCTGACTTTC. It yields the protein CASSSGHSGANVLTF. V and J are TRBV11-3 and TRBJ2-6; D unclear. Between the trimmed V and J ends, which lost 4 bases and 0 bases, there was a span of 7 bases. Germline V gene lookup returns CDR1 SGHNT and CDR2 YENEEA. The CDR3 length is 15 residues. The whole variable domain, remainder taken from reference TRBV11-3 and TRBJ2-6, is EAGVVQSPRYKIIEKKQPVAFWCNPISGHNTLYWYLQNLGQGPELLIRYENEEAVDDSQLPKDRFSAERLKGVDSTLKIQPAELGDSAVYLCASSSGHSGANVLTFGAGSRLTVL.

Only a few counts were recorded for this clone. The chain recombines TRBV7-9 with TRBJ2-3; D ambiguous. With 6 bases removed from V and 2 bases from J, the gap between germline ends came to 9 bases. The CDR3 is 13 residues long. The germline V gene has CDR1 SEHNR and CDR2 FQNEAQ (reference sequence). This CDR3 is CASRTQTTDTQYF. The CDR3 DNA reads as TGTGCCAGCAGGACACAGACCACAGATACGCAGTATTTT.

The chain links TRBV15 to TRBJ2-5, with D perhaps TRBD2 (5 bases). The germline gives CDR1 LNHNV, CDR2 YYDKDF (reference sequence). V shed 8 bases and J shed 2 bases, with 15 bases lying between them. The CDR3 loop spans 14 amino acids. CDR3 sequence (DNA): TGTGCCACCGGAGAGCGGAATTTTCAAGAGACCCAGTACTTC. Translation gives CATGERNFQETQYF.

This clone was seen a few times. This sequence joins TRBV18 and TRBJ1-3; D is unclear. This CDR3 spans 15 amino acids. The germline gives CDR1 KGHSH, CDR2 LQKENI. V lost 3 bases, J lost 0 bases, and 9 bases lay in between. The CDR3 nucleotides read TGTGCCAGCTCACCGACTAAAGACTCTGGAAACACCATATATTTT. The encoded protein is CASSPTKDSGNTIYF.

A few counts support this clone. V is TRBV28 and J is TRBJ2-2; 7 bases fit TRBD2. V was pared by 6 bases and J by 6 bases, with 1 base of the junction left unmatched. This CDR3 contains 12 residues. Germline assignment: CDR1 MDHEN and CDR2 SYDVKM. CDR3 nucleotide sequence: TGTGCCAGCAGCCGGGGGGCCGGGGAGCTGTTTTTT. Amino acids: CASSRGAGELFF.

This clone was observed a few times. This sequence joins TRBV14 and TRBJ2-5; 8 bases match TRBD1. With 4 bases clipped from V and 3 bases from J, the junction kept 1 base outside the gene matches. There are 13 residues in the CDR3. The V gene's germline CDR1 is SGHDN and CDR2 FVKESK. Here the CDR3 DNA reads TGTGCCAGCAGCCGACAGGGGAAAGAGACCCAGTACTTC. Translated, it gives CASSRQGKETQYF.

This clone was found many times. The V and J genes are TRBV27 and TRBJ2-3; D not certain. The V gene's germline CDR1 is MNHEY and CDR2 SMNVEV (reference sequence). V was pared by 3 bases and J by 2 bases, with 9 bases between. CDR3 length equals 14 residues. CDR3 region: CASSLMADTDTQYF. As DNA, the CDR3 is TGTGCCAGCAGTTTGATGGCAGACACAGATACGCAGTATTTT.

In this sample, this clone turned up a few times. V and J are TRBV29-1 and TRBJ2-5, with a tentative D call TRBD1 (6 bases). The germline V and J ends were trimmed by 3 bases and 5 bases, with 10 bases remaining between them. From germline, CDR1 is SQVTM and CDR2 ANQGSEA. CDR3 length equals 12 residues. The CDR3 spells CSVEGQGETQYF. CDR3 in DNA: TGCAGCGTTGAGGGCCAGGGGGAGACCCAGTACTTC.

This clone was detected a few times. This sequence joins TRBV18 and TRBJ2-7; D unclear. Trimming pared 3 bases from V and 3 bases from J, leaving 18 bases between. The germline gives CDR1 KGHSH, CDR2 LQKENI. The CDR3 spans 16 residues. DNA for the CDR3: TGTGCCAGCTCACCCTCAAGGCTCCTGATCAACTACGAGCAGTACTTC. Protein: CASSPSRLLINYEQYF.

This clone has more than one count but fewer than ten. V and J are TRBV27 and TRBJ1-2; D call uncertain. This CDR3 region has 15 residues. Germline V CDR1 and CDR2: MNHEY, SMNVEV (reference sequence). The V end lost 6 bases, the J end lost 6 bases, and 20 bases lay between the germline ends. CDR3 amino acids: CASRPNPGQPHGYTF. The CDR3 nucleotides read TGTGCCAGCAGGCCGAACCCGGGCCAGCCCCATGGCTACACCTTC.

Here the CDR3 reads CASSSGTSGSAYEQYF. CDR3 nucleotides: TGTGCCAGCAGCTCCGGGACTAGCGGGAGTGCCTACGAGCAGTACTTC. The chain recombines TRBV6-7 with TRBJ2-7; TRBD2 aligns across 14 bases. TRBV6-7 is an open reading frame whose function is uncertain. V lost 6 bases to trimming and J lost 2 bases; unmatched junction nucleotides: 6. The CDR3 is 16 amino acids.

This clone has a handful of counts. The chain couples TRBV5-1 to TRBJ1-1, with 9 bases aligning to TRBD1. The germline CDR1 and CDR2 sequences are SGHRS and YFSETQ. This CDR3 is built from 14 residues. Germline trimming cut 4 bases from V and 4 bases from J; bases unmatched to any gene: 5. In DNA, the CDR3 is TGCGCCAGCAGCGGACAGACAGGGGGCACTGAAGCTTTCTTT. Its translation is CASSGQTGGTEAFF.

The chain has TRBV11-3 and TRBJ1-1, with D perhaps TRBD1 (6 bases). There are 14 residues in the CDR3. The V gene's germline CDR1 is SGHNT and CDR2 YENEEA. Trimming left V 3 bases short and J 5 bases short, with 13 bases between. The CDR3: CASSFLGQETEAFF. CDR3 nucleotides: TGTGCCAGCAGCTTTTTGGGACAAGAGACTGAAGCTTTCTTT.

The V gene is TRBV5-1, the J gene TRBJ1-3; D gene unclear. Germline V gene lookup returns CDR1 SGHRS and CDR2 YFSETQ. The length of the CDR3 is 17 residues. Deletions cut 4 bases from V and 0 bases from J, with 17 bases between. The CDR3 protein is CASSPTSLWDSGNTIYF. CDR3 bases: TGCGCCAGCAGCCCGACCTCGTTATGGGACTCTGGAAACACCATATATTTT.

This clone was detected many times. The chain is built from TRBV18 and TRBJ1-3; D is unclear. The germline V gene encodes CDR1 KGHSH and CDR2 LQKENI. The CDR3 length is 16 residues. The V end was cut by 6 bases, the J end by 0 bases, with 15 bases between. In DNA form, the CDR3 reads TGTGCCAGCTCCGACTATGACTCGAGCTCTGGAAACACCATATATTTT. It yields the protein CASSDYDSSSGNTIYF.

V gene TRBV2 combines with J gene TRBJ2-2, with TRBD1 matching 7 bases. This CDR3 has 15 amino acids. Losses at the gene ends were 2 bases for V and 4 bases for J; bases not matched to a gene: 4. Germline lookup yields CDR1 SNHLY and CDR2 FYNNEI. This CDR3 is CASSEKQGTTGELFF. For the CDR3, the DNA is TGTGCCAGCAGTGAAAAACAGGGGACCACCGGGGAGCTGTTTTTT.

This clone was counted many times. The chain joins TRBV7-9 to TRBJ1-1; D is uncertain. The CDR3 runs to 14 residues. The germline CDR1 and CDR2 sequences are SEHNR and FQNEAQ (reference sequence). With 6 bases removed from V and 0 bases from J, the gap between germline ends came to 11 bases. The CDR3 DNA sequence: TGTGCCAGCAGATCTACAGCCATGAACACTGAAGCTTTCTTT. Its translation is CASRSTAMNTEAFF.

This clone was found many times. The CDR3 loop is CASSLVISRRNNNEQFF. As DNA, the CDR3 is TGTGCCAGCAGCTTAGTGATTTCCCGGCGGAATAACAATGAGCAGTTCTTC. The chain is built from TRBV13 and TRBJ2-1; D unresolved. V dropped 1 base and J dropped 5 bases, with 18 bases sitting between them. Germline V lookup: CDR1 PRHDT, CDR2 FYEKMQ (reference sequence). This CDR3 is 17 amino acids long.

Worth noting for this clone: At one boundary the junction diverges from the germline segment, which might be a read error. This rearrangement joins TRBV10-3 to TRBJ2-1, with 9 bases fitting TRBD2. Germline assignment: CDR1 ENHRY and CDR2 SYGVKD. The CDR3 sequence is 16 residues long. The CDR3 sequence: CASSAGRLAVYNEQFF. CDR3 sequence (DNA): TGTGCCAGCAGTGCTGGGAGACTAGCGGTCTACAATGAGCAGTTCTTC.